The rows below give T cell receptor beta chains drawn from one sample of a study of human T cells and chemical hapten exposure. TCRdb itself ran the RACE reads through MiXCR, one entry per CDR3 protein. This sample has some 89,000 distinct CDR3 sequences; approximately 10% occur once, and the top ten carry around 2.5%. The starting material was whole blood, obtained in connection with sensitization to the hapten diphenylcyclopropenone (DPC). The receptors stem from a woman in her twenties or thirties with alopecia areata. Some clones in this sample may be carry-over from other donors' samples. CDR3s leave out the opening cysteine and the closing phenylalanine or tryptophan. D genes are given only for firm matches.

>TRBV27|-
ASSTLQGERTDTQY
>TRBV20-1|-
SARRDPGPTIY
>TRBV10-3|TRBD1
AISAPDRGLYEQY
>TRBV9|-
ASSQGGFTYEQY
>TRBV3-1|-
ASSQAVGKLF
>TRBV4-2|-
ASSQEHLTGNTIY
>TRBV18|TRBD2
ASSPTSASGSDTQY
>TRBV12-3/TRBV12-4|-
ASTSDGSPLH
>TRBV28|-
ASSGGVPGLETQY
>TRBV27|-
ASSLDWGTEAF
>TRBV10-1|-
ASSRQSNYEQY
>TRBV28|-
ASGPTAPRGSPLH
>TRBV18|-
ASSLLGGDYSNQPQH
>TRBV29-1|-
SVGGVGYGYT
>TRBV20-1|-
SAGVTRAGGYT
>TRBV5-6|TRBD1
ASSRGTGEKLF
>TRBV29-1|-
SGVGQLQETQY
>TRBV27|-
ASSLSGTKDNQPQH
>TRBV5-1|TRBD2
ASSLAATSKPDTQY
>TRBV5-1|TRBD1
ASSTGTVFNEKLF
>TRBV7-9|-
ASRDGSLGYEQY
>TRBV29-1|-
STRSGTDTQY
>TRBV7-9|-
ATRTDYEQY
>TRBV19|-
ASRTKGDIYANTGELF
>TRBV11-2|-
ASSSGDGVSAGQETQY
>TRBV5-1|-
ASSSSSGANVLT
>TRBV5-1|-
ASMQAGAYQETQY
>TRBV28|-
ASSDRRGGAEAF
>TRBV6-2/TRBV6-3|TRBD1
ASSRAGQGFTYGYT
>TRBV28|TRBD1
ASSLDRVATEAF
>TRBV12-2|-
ASRSRGDTEINQPQH
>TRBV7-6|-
ASSLGPLPSGANVLT
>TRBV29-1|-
SVRDNSGNTIY
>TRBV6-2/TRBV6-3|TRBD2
ASSLPGLAGAGRNEQF